Listed here are 7 T cell receptor beta chains from one sample, sequenced in a study of control samples from healthy donors and cancer patients. Clones were sequenced by immunoSEQ multiplex PCR, and TCRdb holds only the in-frame ones, with some missing. The data contain 97,000 or so clones, 92% of them singletons. The specimen was blood. Receptors were obtained from a woman aged 18-29 years in good health.

This clone was counted a few times. V is TRBV6-6 and J is TRBJ2-7; possibly TRBD1 or TRBD2 for D (5 bases each). Germline loops: CDR1 MNHNY, CDR2 SVGAGI (reference sequence). With 7 bases removed from V and 6 bases from J, the gap between germline ends came to 25 bases. CDR3 length: 16 residues. The CDR3 is CASTVGADGRRGEQYF. The DNA for the CDR3 is TGTGCCAGCACCGTTGGGGCGGACGGGCGTCGGGGCGAGCAGTACTTC.

The chain links TRBV25-1 to TRBJ1-2, with TRBD1 as a possible D gene (6 bases). Trimming stripped 4 bases from V and 3 bases from J, with 18 bases between. CDR3 length: 16 amino acids. CDR1 and CDR2 (germline): MGHDK, SYGVNS. CDR3 DNA sequence: TGTGCCAGCAGTGTAAAACAGGGAATAGGGTACTATGGCTACACCTTC. It codes for CASSVKQGIGYYGYTF.

The V gene is TRBV6-5, the J gene TRBJ2-2; 7 bases are a match to TRBD1. CDR1 is MNHEY and CDR2 is SVGAGI in the germline V gene. V lost 9 bases and J lost 1; bases outside the gene matches: 2. CDR3 size: 13 residues. Written as DNA, the CDR3 is TGTGCCAGTAGGACAGGGAACACCGGGGAGCTGTTTTTT. It yields the protein CASRTGNTGELFF.

V usage is TRBV2 and J usage is TRBJ1-1; D is perhaps TRBD1 (5 bases). The CDR3 contains 16 residues. Germline CDR1 and CDR2: SNHLY and FYNNEI. Trimming cost V 7 bases and J 6 bases, with 24 bases left between them. CDR3 residues: CASTHPGPGPRPEAFF. The CDR3 bases are TGTGCCAGCACTCACCCGGGACCCGGTCCTAGGCCTGAAGCTTTCTTT.

The rearrangement joins TRBV6-5 to TRBJ1-3; D is ambiguous. The CDR3 sequence is 15 residues long. Germline V gene data show CDR1 as MNHEY and CDR2 as SVGAGI. V lost 4 bases and J 2 bases, leaving 12 bases between the germline ends. The CDR3 sequence is CASSSDRGAGNTIYF. The CDR3 DNA follows: TGTGCCAGCAGTTCCGATCGGGGTGCTGGAAACACCATATATTTT.

The chain joins TRBV10-1 to TRBJ1-3; 7 positions agree with TRBD1. CDR1 and CDR2 (germline): WNHNN, SYGVQD (reference sequence). This CDR3 spans 14 amino acids. With 6 bases clipped from V and 0 bases from J, the junction kept 2 bases outside the gene matches. CDR3 sequence: CASRAGGSGNTIYF. The DNA of the CDR3 is TGCGCCAGCAGAGCAGGGGGCTCTGGAAACACCATATATTTT.

The chain uses TRBV7-9 and TRBJ2-2; no reliable D call. This CDR3 comprises 12 residues. CDR1 SEHNR and CDR2 FQNEAQ come from the germline V gene (reference sequence). Deletions cut 3 bases from V and 5 bases from J, with 4 bases between. The CDR3 nucleotides read TGTGCCAGCAGCTTCGAGACCGGGGAGCTGTTTTTT. Translating gives CASSFETGELFF.